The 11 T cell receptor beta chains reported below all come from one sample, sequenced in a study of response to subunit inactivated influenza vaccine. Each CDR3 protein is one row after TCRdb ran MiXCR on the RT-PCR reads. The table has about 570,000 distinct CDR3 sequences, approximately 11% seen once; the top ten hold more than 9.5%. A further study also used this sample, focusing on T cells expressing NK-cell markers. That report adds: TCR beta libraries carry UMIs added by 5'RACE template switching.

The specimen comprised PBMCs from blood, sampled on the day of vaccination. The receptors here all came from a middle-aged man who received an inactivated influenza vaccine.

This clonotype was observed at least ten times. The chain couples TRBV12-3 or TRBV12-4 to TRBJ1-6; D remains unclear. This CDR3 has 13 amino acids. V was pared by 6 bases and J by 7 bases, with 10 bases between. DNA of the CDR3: TGTGCCAGCAGACCAAGGCAGAATTCACCCCTCCACTTT. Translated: CASRPRQNSPLHF.

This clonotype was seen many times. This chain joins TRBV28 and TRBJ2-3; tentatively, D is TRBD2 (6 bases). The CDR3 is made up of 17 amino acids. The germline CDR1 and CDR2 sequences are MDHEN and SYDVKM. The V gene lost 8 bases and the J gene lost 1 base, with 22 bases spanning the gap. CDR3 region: CASLRRASFIGTDTQYF. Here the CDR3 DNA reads TGTGCCAGCTTGAGGAGGGCCAGTTTCATCGGCACAGATACGCAGTATTTT.

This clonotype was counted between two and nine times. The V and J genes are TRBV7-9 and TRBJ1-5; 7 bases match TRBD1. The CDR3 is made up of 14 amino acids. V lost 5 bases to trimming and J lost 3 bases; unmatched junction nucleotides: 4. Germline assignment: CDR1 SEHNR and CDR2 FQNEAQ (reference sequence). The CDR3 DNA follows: TGTGCCAGCAGCCGAGACAGGGACAATCAGCCCCAGCATTTT. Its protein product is CASSRDRDNQPQHF.

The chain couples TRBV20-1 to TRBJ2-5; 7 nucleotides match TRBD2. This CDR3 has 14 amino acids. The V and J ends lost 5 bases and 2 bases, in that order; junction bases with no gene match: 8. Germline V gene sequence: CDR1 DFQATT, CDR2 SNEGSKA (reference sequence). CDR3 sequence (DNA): TGCAGTGCTTCCCTGGGGGGGGTTCAAGAGACCCAGTACTTC. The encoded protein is CSASLGGVQETQYF.

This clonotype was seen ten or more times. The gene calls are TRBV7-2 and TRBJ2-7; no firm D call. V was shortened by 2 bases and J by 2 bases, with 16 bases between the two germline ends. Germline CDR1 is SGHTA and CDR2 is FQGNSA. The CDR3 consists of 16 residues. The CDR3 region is CASSLLLARIPYEQYF. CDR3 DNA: TGTGCCAGCAGCTTACTCCTGGCCCGAATCCCCTACGAGCAGTACTTC.

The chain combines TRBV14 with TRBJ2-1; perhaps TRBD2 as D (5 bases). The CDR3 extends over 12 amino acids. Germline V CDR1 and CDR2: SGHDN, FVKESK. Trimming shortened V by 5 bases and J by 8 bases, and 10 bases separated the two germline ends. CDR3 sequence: CASSAGVDEQFF. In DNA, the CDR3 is TGTGCCAGCAGCGCCGGGGTCGATGAGCAGTTCTTC.

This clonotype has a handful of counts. The CDR3 DNA reads as TGCAGCGTTGGGACCGTTCTCTCCTACAATGAGCAGTTCTTC. Its protein product is CSVGTVLSYNEQFF. The J gene is TRBJ2-1, the V gene TRBV29-1; D remains unclear. The CDR3 consists of 14 residues. V shed 4 bases and J shed 0 bases, with 10 bases lying between them. The germline gives CDR1 SQVTM, CDR2 ANQGSEA.

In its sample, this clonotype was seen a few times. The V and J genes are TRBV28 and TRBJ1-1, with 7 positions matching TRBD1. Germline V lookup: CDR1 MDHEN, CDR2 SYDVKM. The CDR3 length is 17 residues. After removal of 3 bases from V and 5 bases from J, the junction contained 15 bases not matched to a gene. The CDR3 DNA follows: TGTGCCAGCAGTTTCCCAGCCAGGGGGGCTAGAATGACTGAAGCTTTCTTT. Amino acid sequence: CASSFPARGARMTEAFF.

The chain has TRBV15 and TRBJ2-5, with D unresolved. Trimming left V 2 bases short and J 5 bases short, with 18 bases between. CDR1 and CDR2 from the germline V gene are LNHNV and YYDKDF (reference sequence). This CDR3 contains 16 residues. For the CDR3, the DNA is TGTGCCACCAGCAGAAATTTACTGCCGAGGCGGGAGACCCAGTACTTC. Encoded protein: CATSRNLLPRRETQYF.

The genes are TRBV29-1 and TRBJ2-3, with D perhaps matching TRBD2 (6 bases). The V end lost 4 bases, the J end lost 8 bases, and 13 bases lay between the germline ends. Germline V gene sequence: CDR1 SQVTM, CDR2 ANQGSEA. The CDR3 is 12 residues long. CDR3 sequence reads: CSVVDGSSTQYF. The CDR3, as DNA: TGCAGCGTTGTTGACGGGAGCAGTACGCAGTATTTT.

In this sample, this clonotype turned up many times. The CDR3, as DNA: TGTGCCAGCCTAGGGGGAGCCCGACAGTTCTTC. Protein sequence: CASLGGARQFF. The gene calls are TRBV25-1 and TRBJ2-1; possibly TRBD1 for D (6 bases). Germline loops: CDR1 MGHDK, CDR2 SYGVNS. CDR3 length: 11 amino acids. Deletions cut 8 bases from V and 13 bases from J, with 15 bases between.